Following are 32 T cell receptor beta chains from one sample sequenced in a study of blood T cell repertoires in COVID-19. Data came from immunoSEQ multiplex PCR; TCRdb stores just in-frame clones and leaves some out. The table records about 63,000 clones, 83% of them present only once. Specimen: peripheral blood. Every receptor here comes from a human donor in a cohort sampled during active COVID-19.

This chain links TRBV2 with TRBJ2-7, with TRBD2 matching over 8 bases. Per germline, CDR1 SNHLY and CDR2 FYNNEI. Trimming removed 7 bases from V and 3 bases from J; junction bases left unmatched: 8. The CDR3 totals 14 residues. The CDR3 coding sequence is TGTGCCAGCACTCTCGGGGGGGCTGGCTACGAGCAGTACTTC. Amino acids: CASTLGGAGYEQYF.

The genes are TRBV7-9 and TRBJ1-2, with TRBD1 matching 11 bases. The CDR3 covers 14 residues. Looked up from germline, CDR1 is SEHNR and CDR2 is FQNEAQ (reference sequence). J gave up 6 bases and V 4 bases, and 4 bases lay outside the gene matches. The CDR3 loop reads CASSWTGGAHGYTF. In DNA, the CDR3 is TGTGCCAGCAGCTGGACAGGGGGCGCGCATGGCTACACCTTC. Together with reference TRBV7-9 and TRBJ1-2, the CDR3 gives the full variable domain: DTGVSQNPRHKITKRGQNVTFRCDPISEHNRLYWYRQTLGQGPEFLTYFQNEAQLEKSRLLSDRFSAERPKGSFSTLEIQRTEQGDSAMYLCASSWTGGAHGYTFGSGTRLTVV.

In nucleotides, the CDR3 is TGTGCCACCGCCCGAGACGGGGCAGGGGAGTATTTT. Translated, it gives CATARDGAGEYF. V gene TRBV7-8 combines with J gene TRBJ2-3; TRBD1 is a possible D gene (6 bases). The CDR3 contains 12 residues. Trimming took off 10 bases at V and 13 bases at J, with 21 bases between the two ends. Germline values: CDR1 SGHVS, CDR2 FQNEAQ.

This clone was counted ten times or more. The J gene is TRBJ2-2, the V gene TRBV6-2 or TRBV6-3; 9 bases align to TRBD2. V shed 5 bases, J shed 6 bases, and the junction held 4 bases outside the gene matches. This CDR3 has 14 amino acids. Germline V gives CDR1 MNHEY, CDR2 SVGEGT. The CDR3 DNA reads as TGTGCCAGCAGTGCCGGGACTAGCTCCGGGGAGCTGTTTTTT. Translating it yields CASSAGTSSGELFF.

V gene TRBV30 combines with J gene TRBJ1-5, with D maybe TRBD1 (5 bases). The length of the CDR3 is 13 residues. Germline V gene lookup returns CDR1 GTSNPN and CDR2 SVGIG (reference sequence). Trimming stripped 5 bases from V and 2 bases from J, with 10 bases between. As DNA, the CDR3 is TGTGCCTGGGGCAGGGATGGCAATCAGCCCCAGCATTTT. Amino acids: CAWGRDGNQPQHF.

This clone was observed a handful of times. This chain connects TRBV6-5 to TRBJ1-5, with D unresolved. Trimming removed 6 bases from V and 1 base from J, with 10 bases in between. Looked up from germline, CDR1 is MNHEY and CDR2 is SVGAGI. This CDR3 is built from 14 residues. CDR3 protein: CASSGGPSNQPQHF. In nucleotides, the CDR3 is TGTGCCAGCAGCGGTGGGCCAAGCAATCAGCCCCAGCATTTT.

The chain uses TRBV5-8 and TRBJ2-7; 8 bases line up with TRBD2. Trimming took 1 base from V and 3 from J; bases not matched to a gene: 12. Germline V gene data show CDR1 as SGHTS and CDR2 as YDEGEE. The CDR3 runs 17 residues. The CDR3 reads CASSLFLSTGGYYEQYF. The CDR3 region has the DNA TGTGCCAGCAGCTTGTTCCTTTCTACGGGGGGGTACTACGAGCAGTACTTC.

The chain employs TRBV10-3 and TRBJ2-1, with 9 bases that match TRBD2. Looked up from germline, CDR1 is ENHRY and CDR2 is SYGVKD. Unmatched junction bases numbered 4, after V lost 0 bases and J lost 1 base. The CDR3 is 17 residues long. CDR3 DNA: TGTGCCATCAGTGAGTCGAGACTAGCGGATTCCTACAATGAGCAGTTCTTC. As protein: CAISESRLADSYNEQFF.

The chain recombines TRBV4-2 with TRBJ1-6, with 8 bases lining up with TRBD1. J lost 9 bases, V lost 1 base, and 8 bases had no gene match. CDR3 length equals 16 residues. In germline, CDR1 is LGHNA, CDR2 YNFKEQ. DNA for the CDR3: TGTGCCAGCAGCCAAGCTGTCCAGGGGGCGACTTCACCCCTCCACTTT. This codes for CASSQAVQGATSPLHF.

The chain carries TRBV28 and TRBJ2-7; D possibly corresponds to TRBD1 (6 bases). Germline CDR1 reads MDHEN; CDR2 reads SYDVKM. Trimming removed 11 bases from V and 5 bases from J, with 13 bases in between. CDR3 length: 11 amino acids. Here the CDR3 DNA reads TGTGCCGTCTGGCAGGGGAACGAGCAGTACTTC. Its protein is CAVWQGNEQYF.

In its sample, this clone was seen a few times. J is TRBJ1-5 and V is TRBV7-2; D is possibly TRBD1 (6 bases). The CDR3 spans 14 residues. Germline CDR1 SGHTA, CDR2 FQGNSA. Between the trimmed V and J ends, which lost 1 base and 7 bases, there was a span of 11 bases. The CDR3 reads CASSLERTEQPQHF. CDR3 sequence (DNA): TGTGCCAGCAGCTTAGAGAGGACAGAGCAGCCCCAGCATTTT.

The rearrangement links TRBV19 to TRBJ2-7; possibly TRBD1 for D (6 bases). Looked up from germline, CDR1 is LNHDA and CDR2 is SQIVND (reference sequence). Trimming took off 1 base at V and 6 bases at J, with 16 bases between the two ends. The CDR3 contains 15 residues. CDR3 in DNA: TGTGCCAGTAGTATAGGCGACAGGACAAGGGTCGAGCAGTACTTC. It codes for CASSIGDRTRVEQYF.

This clone has just one count. This chain links TRBV5-5 with TRBJ2-3, with 11 bases identical to TRBD2. Germline CDR1 reads SGHKS; CDR2 reads YYEKEE (reference sequence). J gave up 5 bases and V 2 bases, and 19 bases lay outside the gene matches. The CDR3 length is 20 residues. The CDR3 coding sequence is TGTGCCAGCAGCTTCACACTTAGCGGGAGGGCCGCGGGGGGAAGAGATACGCAGTATTTT. This gives the protein CASSFTLSGRAAGGRDTQYF.

This chain links TRBV5-1 with TRBJ2-1, with 13 bases identical to TRBD2. V shed 3 bases, J shed 10 bases, and the junction held 7 bases outside the gene matches. CDR1 is SGHRS and CDR2 is YFSETQ in the germline V gene. The CDR3 is 15 amino acids. CDR3 protein: CASSSSGTSGTEQFF. DNA for the CDR3: TGCGCCAGCAGCTCATCCGGGACTAGCGGGACCGAGCAGTTCTTC.

The V gene is TRBV11-2, the J gene TRBJ1-3; maybe TRBD1 (5 bases). V was cut by 6 bases and J by 2 bases, with 14 bases left in between. Germline CDR1 and CDR2: SGHAT and FQNNGV. The CDR3 is made up of 15 amino acids. This CDR3 is CASRPAGNTGNTIYF. CDR3 sequence (DNA): TGTGCCAGCAGACCCGCAGGGAACACTGGAAACACCATATATTTT.

The J gene is TRBJ2-3, the V gene TRBV3-1 (or the pseudogene TRBV3-2); 7 bases align to TRBD2. The CDR3 spans 15 residues. Germline CDR1 is LGHDT and CDR2 is YNNKEL (reference sequence). V lost 1 base, J lost 9 bases, and 10 bases stayed unmatched. This CDR3 reads CASSQGAETSVTQYF. As DNA, the CDR3 is TGTGCCAGCAGCCAAGGTGCGGAAACTAGCGTAACGCAGTATTTT.

The J gene is TRBJ1-1, the V gene TRBV6-5; TRBD1 might be the D (5 bases). The CDR3 covers 11 residues. Germline V CDR1 and CDR2: MNHEY, SVGAGI. This CDR3 is CAGGVKTEAFF. Written as DNA, the CDR3 is TGTGCTGGGGGGGTTAAGACTGAAGCTTTCTTT.

V usage is TRBV5-4 and J usage is TRBJ1-2, with D unclear. This CDR3 is 13 amino acids long. The V end was cut by 0 bases, the J end by 1 base, with 4 bases between. Germline V lookup: CDR1 SGHNT, CDR2 YYREEE (reference sequence). The CDR3 loop is CASSLVDNYGYTF. CDR3 sequence (DNA): TGTGCCAGCAGCTTGGTAGATAACTATGGCTACACCTTC.

The chain links TRBV19 to TRBJ1-2, with TRBD1 identical over 8 bases. The germline V gene has CDR1 LNHDA and CDR2 SQIVND (reference sequence). The CDR3 runs 14 residues. V shed 5 bases, J shed 9 bases, and the junction held 11 bases outside the gene matches. CDR3 protein: CASSPSTGDSRYTF. CDR3 nucleotides: TGTGCCAGTAGTCCTTCGACAGGGGACTCTCGCTACACCTTC.

The rearrangement uses TRBV2 and TRBJ1-4; D remains ambiguous. The germline CDR1 and CDR2 sequences are SNHLY and FYNNEI. V lost 2 bases to trimming and J lost 12 bases, with 7 bases between them. The CDR3 has 11 amino acids. The CDR3 region has the DNA TGTGCCAGCAGTGAATATGAGGAACTGTTTTTT. This translates into CASSEYEELFF.

V and J are TRBV6-5 and TRBJ2-7; 8 bases are a match to TRBD2. Looked up from germline, CDR1 is MNHEY and CDR2 is SVGAGI. The CDR3 totals 13 residues. J gave up 6 bases and V 6 bases, and 7 bases lay outside the gene matches. The CDR3 region has the DNA TGTGCCAGCAGGGGTAGCGGGGTTCCCGAGCAGTACTTC. Translated, it gives CASRGSGVPEQYF.

The chain recombines TRBV6-5 with TRBJ1-1; 9 positions agree with TRBD1. CDR1 is MNHEY and CDR2 is SVGAGI in the germline V gene. The CDR3 contains 14 residues. V was pared by 7 bases and J by 5 bases, with 8 bases of the junction left unmatched. The CDR3 loop reads CASNRGPWETEAFF. CDR3 sequence (DNA): TGTGCCAGCAACAGGGGGCCTTGGGAAACTGAAGCTTTCTTT.

The rearrangement joins TRBV19 to TRBJ2-5; 12 nucleotides agree with TRBD2. The CDR3 is 16 residues long. V trimming: 5 bases; J trimming: 0 bases; junction bases outside the gene matches: 4. Germline CDR1 LNHDA, CDR2 SQIVND (reference sequence). CDR3 sequence (DNA): TGTGCCAGTAGTTCGCGGACTAGCGGGGACCAAGAGACCCAGTACTTC. It translates to CASSSRTSGDQETQYF. Using reference TRBV19 and TRBJ2-5 for the parts outside the CDR3, the full variable domain is DGGITQSPKYLFRKEGQNVTLSCEQNLNHDAMYWYRQDPGQGLRLIYYSQIVNDFQKGDIAEGYSVSREKKESFPLTVTSAQKNPTAFYLCASSSRTSGDQETQYFGPGTRLLVL.

The rearrangement joins TRBV4-1 to TRBJ1-6; no clear D gene. V was pared by 0 bases and J by 7 bases, with 13 bases between. Germline CDR1 MGHRA, CDR2 YSYEKL. This CDR3 is 16 amino acids long. The CDR3 protein is CASSQEEAMRNSPLHF. The CDR3 DNA is TGCGCCAGCAGCCAAGAAGAGGCGATGCGGAATTCACCCCTCCACTTT.

In DNA form, the CDR3 reads TGTGCCAGCAGTTACGATATGAGGGTGAAGGGCTACACCTTC. Translating it yields CASSYDMRVKGYTF. This rearrangement joins TRBV6-5 to TRBJ1-2; D is unresolved. Between the trimmed V and J ends, which lost 2 bases and 8 bases, there was a span of 15 bases. The germline V gene has CDR1 MNHEY and CDR2 SVGAGI. This CDR3 has 14 residues.

The chain has TRBV7-3 and TRBJ2-7; possible D gene TRBD2, 5 bases. Deletions cut 5 bases from V and 3 bases from J, with 11 bases between. Germline lookup yields CDR1 SGHTA and CDR2 FQGTGA. The CDR3 sequence is 13 residues long. The CDR3 DNA is TGTGCCAGCAGCCCCCCTGGAGGCTACGAGCAGTACTTC. Amino acid sequence: CASSPPGGYEQYF.

This clone appeared a few times. The chain uses TRBV6-5 and TRBJ2-7; TRBD2 might be the D (6 bases). CDR3 length equals 14 residues. CDR1 and CDR2 (germline): MNHEY, SVGAGI. The V gene lost 5 bases and the J gene lost 1 base, with 12 bases spanning the gap. The CDR3 protein is CASSRTGTSYEQYF. The CDR3 DNA is TGTGCCAGCAGTAGAACCGGGACTTCCTACGAGCAGTACTTC.

The rearrangement uses TRBV19 and TRBJ2-3; D perhaps matches TRBD1 (5 bases). Germline assignment: CDR1 LNHDA and CDR2 SQIVND (reference sequence). The length of the CDR3 is 15 residues. V was shortened by 2 bases and J by 1 base, with 10 bases between the two germline ends. The CDR3 spells CASSITRGGTDTQYF. CDR3 bases: TGTGCCAGTAGTATAACAAGGGGTGGCACAGATACGCAGTATTTT.

The chain carries TRBV11-2 and TRBJ2-3; D perhaps matches TRBD1 (5 bases). Trimming shortened V by 3 bases and J by 6 bases, and 10 bases separated the two germline ends. From germline, CDR1 is SGHAT and CDR2 FQNNGV. The CDR3 has 13 residues. CDR3 sequence: CASSFRRQDTQYF. CDR3 DNA: TGTGCCAGCAGCTTTCGTAGACAGGATACGCAGTATTTT.

This chain links TRBV19 with TRBJ1-1; D unclear. Germline values: CDR1 LNHDA, CDR2 SQIVND (reference sequence). The CDR3 is 12 residues long. Trimming stripped 5 bases from V and 8 bases from J, with 12 bases between. The CDR3 coding sequence is TGTGCCAGTAGTCGAGGTGCCCAAGAAGCTTTCTTT. It encodes CASSRGAQEAFF. Combining the CDR3 with reference TRBV19 and TRBJ1-1 gives the whole variable domain DGGITQSPKYLFRKEGQNVTLSCEQNLNHDAMYWYRQDPGQGLRLIYYSQIVNDFQKGDIAEGYSVSREKKESFPLTVTSAQKNPTAFYLCASSRGAQEAFFGQGTRLTVV.

The V gene is TRBV15, the J gene TRBJ2-5; TRBD2 aligns across 9 bases. The trim removed 0 bases at V and 4 bases at J, leaving 9 bases unmatched. Germline values: CDR1 LNHNV, CDR2 YYDKDF (reference sequence). The CDR3 has 17 residues. The CDR3 loop reads CATSRDGAGGIGETQYF. The CDR3 bases are TGTGCCACCAGCAGAGATGGCGCGGGAGGGATCGGAGAGACCCAGTACTTC. The full variable domain, rest sourced from reference TRBV15 and TRBJ2-5, is DAMVIQNPRYQVTQFGKPVTLSCSQTLNHNVMYWYQQKSSQAPKLLFHYYDKDFNNEADTPDNFQSRRPNTSFCFLDIRSPGLGDTAMYLCATSRDGAGGIGETQYFGPGTRLLVL.

CDR3 bases: TGTGCCAGCAGCCAAGCCTCAGACTTTAGACAGGTGAATCAGCCCCAGCATTTT. This codes for CASSQASDFRQVNQPQHF. This chain joins TRBV4-2 and TRBJ1-5; TRBD1 is a possible D gene (6 bases). Per the germline V gene, CDR1 is LGHNA and CDR2 is YNFKEQ. The CDR3 contains 18 residues. The V gene lost 1 base and the J gene lost 4 bases, with 20 bases spanning the gap.